This TCR beta chain was observed in a study of Graves' ophthalmopathy and Graves' hyperthyroidism. This CDR3 is built from 16 residues. Trimming took 1 base from V and 1 from J, leaving 11 bases between them. Germline CDR1 SGHTA, CDR2 FQGTGA. Patients with other autoimmune diseases, uncontrolled infections, pregnancy or lactation were excluded. RNA transcripts provided the template for amplifying TCR beta CDR3 regions. After a first-round RT-PCR with HTBI primers, a second-round multiplex PCR was run. From the multiplex PCR reads, TCRdb called clonotypes with MiXCR, one entry per CDR3 protein. The table includes a few hundred thousand distinct CDR3 sequences, roughly 17% detected once.

The sample taken for sequencing was peripheral blood. This TCR derives from an adult woman with stable Graves' hyperthyroidism. This sequence joins TRBV7-3 and TRBJ2-4; TRBD1 might be the D (5 bases). CDR3 loop: CASSLNRPGAKNIQYF. The CDR3 DNA sequence: TGTGCCAGCAGCTTAAACCGACCAGGGGCCAAAAACATTCAGTACTTC.